The clone carrying this TCR beta chain has more than one count but fewer than ten. This sample is drawn from a study of neurological immune-mediated disorders. The germline V gene has CDR1 SGHVS and CDR2 FNYEAQ. With 7 bases removed from V and 6 bases from J, the gap between germline ends came to 12 bases. This CDR3 is built from 12 residues. Each CDR3 protein is one row after TCRdb ran MiXCR on the 5' RACE reads. This sample has 25,000 to 35,000 distinct CDR3 sequences, with over 1.2% found just once. The material sequenced was PBMCs. The receptor was derived from a woman aged 25 to 39 with multiple sclerosis. This chain uses TRBV7-6 with TRBJ2-5; D not resolved. In DNA, the CDR3 is TGTGCCAGCAACCAAGAGACGAAGACCCAGTACTTC. Translated, it gives CASNQETKTQYF.